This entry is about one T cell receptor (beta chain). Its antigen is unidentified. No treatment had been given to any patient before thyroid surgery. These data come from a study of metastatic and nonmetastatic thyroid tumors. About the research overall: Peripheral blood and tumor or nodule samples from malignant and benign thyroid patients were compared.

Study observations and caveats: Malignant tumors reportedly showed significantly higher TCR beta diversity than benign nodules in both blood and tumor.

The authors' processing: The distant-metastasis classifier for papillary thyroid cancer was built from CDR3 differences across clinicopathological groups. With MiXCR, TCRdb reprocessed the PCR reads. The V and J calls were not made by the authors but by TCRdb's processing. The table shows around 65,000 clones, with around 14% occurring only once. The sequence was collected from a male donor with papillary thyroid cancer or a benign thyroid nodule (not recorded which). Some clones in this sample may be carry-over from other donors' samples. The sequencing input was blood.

The CDR3 DNA reads as TGCGCCAGCAGCCAAGGGCCTTCTGGGGGCCGGTTGGAGCAGTACTTC. Translating gives CASSQGPSGGRLEQYF. V usage is TRBV4-3 and J usage is TRBJ2-7, with D possibly TRBD1 on 6 matching bases. The germline CDR1 and CDR2 sequences are LGHNA and YSLEER. The V end lost 1 base, the J end lost 7 bases, and 20 bases lay between the germline ends. The CDR3 is made up of 16 amino acids.